This TCR beta chain was retrieved from a study of CD8 T cells in ankylosing spondylitis. Findings and caveats of the study: Apparently characteristic of ankylosing spondylitis blood was a TCR beta motif (roughly eight highly homologous variants). It was reported that disease-linked clones were significantly enriched in matched ankylosing spondylitis synovial fluid. Past studies reported some motif variants in reactive arthritis synovial fluid and blood.

This clonotype was found a few times. Antigen: not known. Between the trimmed V and J ends, which lost 3 bases and 11 bases, there was a span of 18 bases. The CDR3 has 15 amino acids. Germline V CDR1 and CDR2: SGHRS, YFSETQ. Using quantitative 5'-RACE with molecular barcodes, the authors made TCR beta libraries. TCRdb re-called the 5' RACE reads with MiXCR, one entry per CDR3 protein. The data show about 500,000 distinct CDR3 sequences, about 13% seen once. The gene calls are TRBV5-1 and TRBJ1-6; D is unresolved. Sequences were obtained from blood, either unsorted or a sorted T cell fraction (not recorded which). The receptor comes from a male donor with ankylosing spondylitis. CDR3 DNA sequence: TGCGCCAGCAGCTCCGACGAACAAAGAGGCCCACCCCTCCACTTT. It encodes CASSSDEQRGPPLHF. Full variable domain (outside the CDR3, taken from reference TRBV5-1 and TRBJ1-6): KAGVTQTPRYLIKTRGQQVTLSCSPISGHRSVSWYQQTPGQGLQFLFEYFSETQRNKGNFPGRFSGRQFSNSRSEMNVSTLELGDSALYLCASSSDEQRGPPLHFGNGTRLTVT.